This entry lists 25 T cell receptor beta chains sequenced from one sample in a study of blood T cell repertoires in COVID-19. Generated by immunoSEQ multiplex PCR, the TCRdb table keeps only in-frame clones and is missing some. The sample includes fewer than 400,000 clones, 87% of them seen just once. Sequencing was performed on PBMCs or T cells enriched from blood (not recorded which). The receptors shown here come from a woman between 45 and 65 years old who had recovered from COVID-19.

The rearrangement links TRBV19 to TRBJ1-5, with unresolved D. The germline CDR1 and CDR2 sequences are LNHDA and SQIVND (reference sequence). CDR3 length: 12 amino acids. V dropped 8 bases and J dropped 4 bases, with 9 bases sitting between them. CDR3 in amino acids: CASGLLNQPQHF. CDR3 sequence (DNA): TGTGCCAGTGGACTCCTTAATCAGCCCCAGCATTTT.

This chain uses TRBV2 with TRBJ1-2; unclear D gene. This CDR3 has 14 amino acids. The germline V and J ends were trimmed by 7 bases and 8 bases, with 20 bases remaining between them. The V gene's germline CDR1 is SNHLY and CDR2 FYNNEI. In DNA form, the CDR3 reads TGTGCCAGCACCGCCGGCAGCTACTATGGCGGCTACACCTTC. Translated: CASTAGSYYGGYTF.

The J gene is TRBJ1-2, the V gene TRBV27, with D unclear. The CDR3 length is 12 residues. Trimming shortened V by 5 bases and J by 4 bases, and 8 bases separated the two germline ends. Germline V gene lookup returns CDR1 MNHEY and CDR2 SMNVEV (reference sequence). CDR3 nucleotide sequence: TGTGCCAGCAGTAAAGAGGGCTATGGCTACACCTTC. Its protein is CASSKEGYGYTF.

The chain carries TRBV3-1 (or the pseudogene TRBV3-2) and TRBJ1-4; no firm D call. The CDR3 has 14 amino acids. Germline V gene sequence: CDR1 LGHDT, CDR2 YNNKEL (reference sequence). The V gene lost 4 bases and the J gene lost 8 bases, with 14 bases spanning the gap. DNA of the CDR3: TGTGCCAGCAGCCCCTGGCCTAGTGAGGAAAAACTGTTTTTT. Protein sequence: CASSPWPSEEKLFF.

This clone turned up a few times. The chain uses TRBV3-1 (or the pseudogene TRBV3-2) and TRBJ1-3; TRBD1 aligns across 10 bases. The CDR3 covers 18 residues. Germline V gene lookup returns CDR1 LGHDT and CDR2 YNNKEL (reference sequence). With V trimmed by 0 bases and J by 4 bases, 9 bases remained unmatched. The CDR3 sequence: CASSQDGTGENEGNTIYF. As DNA, the CDR3 is TGTGCCAGCAGCCAAGATGGGACAGGGGAGAATGAGGGAAACACCATATATTTT.

The CDR3 loop reads CASSLGFPTSGGSDSTDTQYF. CDR3 sequence (DNA): TGTGCCAGCAGCTTAGGTTTTCCGACTAGCGGGGGGTCCGATAGCACAGATACGCAGTATTTT. The gene calls are TRBV7-8 and TRBJ2-3; 13 nucleotides line up with TRBD2. CDR3 length: 21 amino acids. Germline CDR1 SGHVS, CDR2 FQNEAQ. The V segment lost 1 base and the J segment 0 bases; nucleotides outside the gene matches: 13. Combining the CDR3 with reference TRBV7-8 and TRBJ2-3 gives the whole variable domain GAGVSQSPRYKVAKRGQDVALRCDPISGHVSLFWYQQALGQGPEFLTYFQNEAQLDKSGLPSDRFFAERPEGSVSTLKIQRTQQEDSAVYLCASSLGFPTSGGSDSTDTQYFGPGTRLTVL.

CDR3 in amino acids: CASSLEGANSPLHF. CDR3 coding DNA: TGTGCCAGCAGCTTAGAAGGGGCTAATTCACCCCTCCACTTT. The chain has TRBV7-2 and TRBJ1-6, with D possibly TRBD1 on 5 matching bases. The CDR3 extends over 14 amino acids. Between the trimmed V and J ends, which lost 1 base and 6 bases, there was a span of 7 bases. Germline V gene sequence: CDR1 SGHTA, CDR2 FQGNSA.

The chain joins TRBV3-1 (or the pseudogene TRBV3-2) to TRBJ2-1; 10 bases fit TRBD2. V was clipped by 6 bases and J by 6 bases; unmatched bases: 11. Germline-derived CDR1 and CDR2 are LGHDT and YNNKEL (reference sequence). The CDR3 covers 16 residues. The CDR3 protein is CASSTLAGAPGNEQFF. The CDR3, as DNA: TGTGCCAGCAGTACTCTAGCGGGGGCACCCGGCAATGAGCAGTTCTTC.

This chain links TRBV18 with TRBJ1-2; D is possibly TRBD1 (5 bases). This CDR3 contains 13 residues. Trimming stripped 3 bases from V and 7 bases from J, with 12 bases between. CDR1 and CDR2 from the germline V gene are KGHSH and LQKENI. The CDR3 DNA follows: TGTGCCAGCTCACCGCAGGGCAGAACTGGCTACACCTTC. This sequence encodes CASSPQGRTGYTF.

A few counts support this clone. The chain joins TRBV28 to TRBJ1-5; D is unresolved. The CDR3 has 12 residues. The germline V gene encodes CDR1 MDHEN and CDR2 SYDVKM. V dropped 6 bases and J dropped 11 bases, with 14 bases sitting between them. The CDR3 sequence: CASSPTSLAQHF. CDR3 DNA: TGTGCCAGCAGCCCGACAAGCTTGGCCCAGCATTTT.

The genes are TRBV28 and TRBJ2-7; 8 nucleotides line up with TRBD2. The CDR3 totals 17 residues. Germline V gives CDR1 MDHEN, CDR2 SYDVKM. V was clipped by 8 bases and J by 2 bases; unmatched bases: 17. The CDR3 DNA sequence: TGTGCCAGCGTGCCACGCGGGAGGAGCGGGACGCCCTACGAGCAGTACTTC. Translating it yields CASVPRGRSGTPYEQYF.

The chain recombines TRBV5-1 with TRBJ2-1; 11 nucleotides line up with TRBD2. The CDR3 is 15 residues long. V was clipped by 2 bases and J by 7 bases; unmatched bases: 5. Germline CDR1 is SGHRS and CDR2 is YFSETQ. In DNA, the CDR3 is TGCGCCAGCAGCTTCGGACTAGCGGGTTATAATGAGCAGTTCTTC. Its translation is CASSFGLAGYNEQFF.

Note on this clone: Other DNA sequences in this sample translate to the same CDR3. This chain connects TRBV9 to TRBJ2-3, with a weak D call TRBD2 (6 bases). Germline CDR1 SGDLS, CDR2 YYNGEE. Trimming cost V 2 bases and J 2 bases, with 6 bases left between them. This CDR3 comprises 13 residues. The chain's CDR3 is CASSVDYTDTQYF. The CDR3 bases are TGTGCCAGCAGCGTGGACTACACAGATACGCAGTATTTT.

The chain recombines TRBV12-3 or TRBV12-4 with TRBJ1-6; the D is unclear. CDR3 length equals 13 residues. Trimming removed 6 bases at V and 8 bases at J, with 11 bases between. CDR3 DNA sequence: TGTGCCAGCAGCCCACTGGGCGATTCACCCCTCCACTTT. This codes for CASSPLGDSPLHF.

The chain links TRBV6-5 to TRBJ1-4; D possibly corresponds to TRBD1 (5 bases). Per germline, CDR1 MNHEY and CDR2 SVGAGI. The CDR3 loop spans 14 amino acids. Trimming left V 11 bases short and J 3 bases short, with 16 bases between. The CDR3 coding sequence is TGTGCCTCTACAGCGGGACGAGCTAATGAAAAACTGTTTTTT. Translation: CASTAGRANEKLFF.

The table lists this clone with a count of one. The rearrangement joins TRBV12-5 to TRBJ2-3; tentatively, D is TRBD1 (5 bases). This CDR3 comprises 19 residues. Germline loops: CDR1 LGHNT, CDR2 FRNRAP. Trimming stripped 0 bases from V and 1 base from J, with 20 bases between. This CDR3 reads CASGLVRRGLLLGTDTQYF. The DNA of the CDR3 is TGTGCTAGTGGTTTGGTACGAAGGGGTCTTCTACTGGGCACAGATACGCAGTATTTT.

This chain connects TRBV7-9 to TRBJ1-4; D gene ambiguous. V was trimmed by 5 bases and J by 9 bases, leaving 13 bases between them. The CDR3 is 13 amino acids. Germline CDR1 is SEHNR and CDR2 is FQNEAQ (reference sequence). The CDR3 sequence is CASSIRQAQKLFF. In nucleotides, the CDR3 is TGTGCCAGCAGCATACGACAAGCCCAAAAACTGTTTTTT.

This clone ranks as medium-sized (0.01 to 0.1%). The chain employs TRBV6-5 and TRBJ2-5, with 11 bases aligning to TRBD2. V was clipped by 6 bases and J by 5 bases; unmatched bases: 8. From germline, CDR1 is MNHEY and CDR2 SVGAGI. This CDR3 has 15 residues. The CDR3 sequence is CASSNLAGGSETQYF. The CDR3 DNA reads TGTGCCAGCAGCAACCTAGCGGGGGGTTCGGAGACCCAGTACTTC.

This chain uses TRBV13 with TRBJ1-4, with D hard to call. Germline lookup yields CDR1 PRHDT and CDR2 FYEKMQ (reference sequence). Between the trimmed V and J ends, which lost 6 bases and 2 bases, there was a span of 7 bases. This CDR3 spans 13 amino acids. CDR3 DNA sequence: TGTGCCAGCAGTTTCGGGACTAATGAAAAACTGTTTTTT. Translating it yields CASSFGTNEKLFF.

The chain employs TRBV28 and TRBJ2-1, with TRBD2 identical over 10 bases. This CDR3 is 15 amino acids long. The junction had 11 bases not matched to a gene; V was cut back by 6 bases and J by 9 bases. Germline-derived CDR1 and CDR2 are MDHEN and SYDVKM. DNA for the CDR3: TGTGCCAGCAGACCTCCCGGGACTAGCGTTCGTGAGCAGTTCTTC. Translation: CASRPPGTSVREQFF. Full variable domain (missing parts from reference TRBV28 and TRBJ2-1): DVKVTQSSRYLVKRTGEKVFLECVQDMDHENMFWYRQDPGLGLRLIYFSYDVKMKEKGDIPEGYSVSREKKERFSLILESASTNQTSMYLCASRPPGTSVREQFFGPGTRLTVL.

The V and J genes are TRBV11-2 and TRBJ1-2; 8 nucleotides agree with TRBD1. V shed 5 bases and J 4 bases; nucleotides not matched to a gene: 9. The V gene's germline CDR1 is SGHAT and CDR2 FQNNGV. CDR3 length: 15 residues. CDR3 in DNA: TGTGCCAGCAGCCATTCCTCGGGACAGGTCTATGGCTACACCTTC. Encoded protein: CASSHSSGQVYGYTF.

CDR3 sequence (DNA): TGTGCCTGGGCGCGCGGAAACACCATATATTTT. It codes for CAWARGNTIYF. This chain links TRBV30 with TRBJ1-3; no reliable D call. Germline CDR1 GTSNPN, CDR2 SVGIG (reference sequence). This CDR3 contains 11 residues. The V end lost 5 bases, the J end lost 4 bases, and 6 bases lay between the germline ends.

The chain uses TRBV10-3 and TRBJ1-1; possibly TRBD1 for D (5 bases). Germline CDR1 ENHRY, CDR2 SYGVKD. This CDR3 is 11 amino acids long. Trimming stripped 6 bases from V and 6 bases from J, with 8 bases between. The CDR3 loop reads CAISRVSEAFF. In nucleotides, the CDR3 is TGTGCCATCAGCAGGGTCTCTGAAGCTTTCTTT.

This chain joins TRBV19 and TRBJ1-2, with 8 bases matching TRBD1. This CDR3 comprises 15 residues. Germline-derived CDR1 and CDR2 are LNHDA and SQIVND (reference sequence). J gave up 2 bases and V 5 bases, and 7 bases lay outside the gene matches. CDR3 sequence reads: CASSSSRQGNYGYTF. CDR3 nucleotides: TGTGCCAGTAGTTCTTCCCGACAGGGGAACTATGGCTACACCTTC.

This clone was detected only a few times. The chain couples TRBV3-1 (or the pseudogene TRBV3-2) to TRBJ2-5; D possibly corresponds to TRBD2 (6 bases). The CDR3 runs to 14 residues. CDR1 LGHDT and CDR2 YNNKEL come from the germline V gene (reference sequence). Trimming removed 4 bases at V and 5 bases at J, with 14 bases between. The CDR3 coding sequence is TGTGCCAGCAGCCCTGTGGGGAGGAGGGAGACCCAGTACTTC. Translation: CASSPVGRRETQYF.